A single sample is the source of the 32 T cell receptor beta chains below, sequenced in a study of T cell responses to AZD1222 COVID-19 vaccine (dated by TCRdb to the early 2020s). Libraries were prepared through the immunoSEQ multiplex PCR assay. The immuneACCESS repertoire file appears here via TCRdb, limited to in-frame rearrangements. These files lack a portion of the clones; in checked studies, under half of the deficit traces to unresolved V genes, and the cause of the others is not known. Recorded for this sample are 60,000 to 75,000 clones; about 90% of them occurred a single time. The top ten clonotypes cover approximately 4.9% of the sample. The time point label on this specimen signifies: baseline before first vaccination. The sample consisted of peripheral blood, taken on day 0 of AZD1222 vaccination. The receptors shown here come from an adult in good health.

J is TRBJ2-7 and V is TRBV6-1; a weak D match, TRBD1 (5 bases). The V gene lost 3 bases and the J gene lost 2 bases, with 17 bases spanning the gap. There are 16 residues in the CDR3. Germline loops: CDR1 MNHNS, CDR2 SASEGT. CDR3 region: CASSEALIRVAYEQYF. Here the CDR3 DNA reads TGTGCCAGCAGTGAGGCACTAATCAGGGTGGCCTACGAGCAGTACTTC.

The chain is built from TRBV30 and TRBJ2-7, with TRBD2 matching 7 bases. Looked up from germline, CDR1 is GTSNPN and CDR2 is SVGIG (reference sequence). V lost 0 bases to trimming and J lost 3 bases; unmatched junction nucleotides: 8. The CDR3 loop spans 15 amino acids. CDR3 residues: CAWSVAGVADYEQYF. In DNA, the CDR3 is TGTGCCTGGAGTGTCGCGGGGGTGGCGGACTACGAGCAGTACTTC. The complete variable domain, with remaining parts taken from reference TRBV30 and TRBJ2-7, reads SQTIHQWPATLVQPVGSPLSLECTVEGTSNPNLYWYRQAAGRGLQLLFYSVGIGQISSEVPQNLSASRPQDRQFILSSKKLLLSDSGFYLCAWSVAGVADYEQYFGPGTRLTVT.

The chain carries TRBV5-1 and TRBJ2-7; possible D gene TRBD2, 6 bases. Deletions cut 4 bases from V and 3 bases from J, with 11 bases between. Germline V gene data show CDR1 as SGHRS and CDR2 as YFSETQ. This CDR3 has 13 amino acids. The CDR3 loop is CASSRLGGYEQYF. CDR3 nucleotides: TGCGCCAGCAGCCGATTGGGGGGCTACGAGCAGTACTTC.

The CDR3 here is CAWSGTMGGNTIYF. In DNA, the CDR3 is TGTGCCTGGAGTGGTACTATGGGTGGAAACACCATATATTTT. This chain uses TRBV30 with TRBJ1-3; no firm D call. Germline V gene lookup returns CDR1 GTSNPN and CDR2 SVGIG (reference sequence). The CDR3 is 14 amino acids. V dropped 1 base and J dropped 3 bases, with 10 bases sitting between them.

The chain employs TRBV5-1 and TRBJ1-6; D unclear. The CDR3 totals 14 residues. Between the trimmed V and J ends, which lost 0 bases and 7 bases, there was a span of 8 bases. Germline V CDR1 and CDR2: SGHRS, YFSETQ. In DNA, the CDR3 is TGCGCCAGCAGCTTGGCCCCCCGGAATTCACCCCTCCACTTT. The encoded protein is CASSLAPRNSPLHF.

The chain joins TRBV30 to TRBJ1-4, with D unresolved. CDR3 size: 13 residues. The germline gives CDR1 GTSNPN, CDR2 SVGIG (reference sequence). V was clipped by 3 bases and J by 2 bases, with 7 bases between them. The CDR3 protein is CAWSRNTNEKLFF. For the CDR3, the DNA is TGTGCCTGGAGCAGGAACACTAATGAAAAACTGTTTTTT.

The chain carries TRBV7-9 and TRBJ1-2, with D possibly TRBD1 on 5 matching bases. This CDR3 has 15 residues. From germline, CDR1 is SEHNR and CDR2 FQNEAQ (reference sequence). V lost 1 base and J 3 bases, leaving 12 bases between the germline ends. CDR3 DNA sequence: TGTGCCAGCAGCTTAGGGGTCGGAGGGGACTATGGCTACACCTTC. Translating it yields CASSLGVGGDYGYTF.

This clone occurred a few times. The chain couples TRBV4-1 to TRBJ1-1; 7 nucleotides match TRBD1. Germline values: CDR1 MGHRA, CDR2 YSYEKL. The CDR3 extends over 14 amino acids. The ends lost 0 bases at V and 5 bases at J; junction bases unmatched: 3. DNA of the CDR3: TGCGCCAGCAGCCAAGATGGCAGGGGGACTGAAGCTTTCTTT. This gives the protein CASSQDGRGTEAFF.

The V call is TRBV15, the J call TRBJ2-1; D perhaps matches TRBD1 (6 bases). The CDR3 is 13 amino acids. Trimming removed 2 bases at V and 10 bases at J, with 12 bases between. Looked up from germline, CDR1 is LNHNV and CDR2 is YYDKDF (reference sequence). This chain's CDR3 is CATSRTPRGEQFF. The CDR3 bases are TGTGCCACCAGCAGAACTCCTAGGGGGGAGCAGTTCTTC.

This CDR3 is CASSPRKTGNEQYF. Written as DNA, the CDR3 is TGTGCCAGCTCACCGCGTAAGACAGGGAACGAGCAGTACTTC. V gene TRBV18 combines with J gene TRBJ2-7, with 7 bases identical to TRBD1. This CDR3 is 14 amino acids long. V lost 3 bases to trimming and J lost 5 bases; unmatched junction nucleotides: 7. Germline V gene sequence: CDR1 KGHSH, CDR2 LQKENI.

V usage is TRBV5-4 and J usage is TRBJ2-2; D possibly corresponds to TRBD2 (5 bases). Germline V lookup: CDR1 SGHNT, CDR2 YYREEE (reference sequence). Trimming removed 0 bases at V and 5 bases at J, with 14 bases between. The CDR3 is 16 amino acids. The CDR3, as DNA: TGTGCCAGCAGCTTGGGACTGCGGGCTGGGACCGGGGAGCTGTTTTTT. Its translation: CASSLGLRAGTGELFF.

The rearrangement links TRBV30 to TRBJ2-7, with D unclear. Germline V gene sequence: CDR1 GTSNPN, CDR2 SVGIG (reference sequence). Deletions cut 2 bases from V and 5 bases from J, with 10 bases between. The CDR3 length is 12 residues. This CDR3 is CAWSLQLDEQYF. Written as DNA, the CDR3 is TGTGCCTGGAGTCTTCAGTTGGACGAGCAGTACTTC.

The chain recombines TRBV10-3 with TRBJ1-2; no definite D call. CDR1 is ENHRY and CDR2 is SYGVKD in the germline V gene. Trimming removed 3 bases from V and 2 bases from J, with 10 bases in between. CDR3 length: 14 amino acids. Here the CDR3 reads CAISDGRLNYGYTF. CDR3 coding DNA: TGTGCCATCAGTGATGGACGGCTAAACTATGGCTACACCTTC.

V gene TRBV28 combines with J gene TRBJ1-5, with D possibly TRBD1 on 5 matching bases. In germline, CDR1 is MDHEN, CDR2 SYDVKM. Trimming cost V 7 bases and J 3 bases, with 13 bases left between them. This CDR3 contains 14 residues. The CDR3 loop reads CASTWGGDNQPQHF. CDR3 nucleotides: TGTGCCAGCACCTGGGGGGGGGACAATCAGCCCCAGCATTTT.

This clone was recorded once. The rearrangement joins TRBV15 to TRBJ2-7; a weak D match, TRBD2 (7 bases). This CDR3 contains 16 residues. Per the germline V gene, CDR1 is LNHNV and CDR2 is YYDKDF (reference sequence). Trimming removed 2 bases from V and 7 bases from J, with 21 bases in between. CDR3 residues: CATSRQPRGAAGEQYF. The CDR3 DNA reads TGTGCCACCAGCAGACAGCCACGGGGGGCTGCGGGGGAGCAGTACTTC.

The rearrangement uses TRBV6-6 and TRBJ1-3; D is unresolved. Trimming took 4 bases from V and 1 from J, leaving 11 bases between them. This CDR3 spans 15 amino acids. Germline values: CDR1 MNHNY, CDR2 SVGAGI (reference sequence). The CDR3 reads CASSSQSPSGNTIYF. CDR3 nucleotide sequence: TGTGCCAGCAGTTCTCAGTCGCCGTCTGGAAACACCATATATTTT.

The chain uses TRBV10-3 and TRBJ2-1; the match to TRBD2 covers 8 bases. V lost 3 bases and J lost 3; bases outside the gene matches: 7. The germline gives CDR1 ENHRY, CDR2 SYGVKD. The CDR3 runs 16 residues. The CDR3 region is CAISDGGGTIYNEQFF. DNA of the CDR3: TGTGCCATCAGTGACGGCGGGGGGACAATCTACAATGAGCAGTTCTTC.

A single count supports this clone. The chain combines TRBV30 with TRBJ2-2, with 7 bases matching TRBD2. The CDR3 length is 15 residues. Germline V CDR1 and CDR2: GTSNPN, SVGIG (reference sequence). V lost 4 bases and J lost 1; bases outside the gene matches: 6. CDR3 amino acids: CAWILTGGNTGELFF. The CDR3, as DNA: TGTGCCTGGATTTTGACGGGGGGGAACACCGGGGAGCTGTTTTTT.

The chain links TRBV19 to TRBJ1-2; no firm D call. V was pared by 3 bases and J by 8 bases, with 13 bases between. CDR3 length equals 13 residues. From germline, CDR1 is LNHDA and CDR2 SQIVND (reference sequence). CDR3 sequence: CASSIGSGMGYTF. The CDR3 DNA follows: TGTGCCAGTAGTATCGGATCCGGGATGGGCTACACCTTC.

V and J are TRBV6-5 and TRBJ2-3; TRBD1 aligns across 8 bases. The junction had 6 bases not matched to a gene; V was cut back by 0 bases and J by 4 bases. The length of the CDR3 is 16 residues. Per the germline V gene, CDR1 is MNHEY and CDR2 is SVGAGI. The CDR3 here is CASSYSAGTGSDTQYF. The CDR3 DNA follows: TGTGCCAGCAGTTACTCAGCTGGGACAGGATCAGATACGCAGTATTTT.

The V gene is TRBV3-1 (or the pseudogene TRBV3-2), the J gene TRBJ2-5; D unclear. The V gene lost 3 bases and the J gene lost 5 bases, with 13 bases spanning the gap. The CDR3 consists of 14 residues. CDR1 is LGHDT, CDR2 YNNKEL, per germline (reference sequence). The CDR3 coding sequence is TGTGCCAGCAGCCAGTACACTAATCTGGAGACCCAGTACTTC. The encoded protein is CASSQYTNLETQYF.

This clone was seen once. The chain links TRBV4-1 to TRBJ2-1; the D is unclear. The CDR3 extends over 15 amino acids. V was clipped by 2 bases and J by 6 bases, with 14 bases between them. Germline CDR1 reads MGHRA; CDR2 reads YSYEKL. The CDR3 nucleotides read TGCGCCAGCAGCCAACCCGGGTGGGTGGGCAATGAGCAGTTCTTC. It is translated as CASSQPGWVGNEQFF.

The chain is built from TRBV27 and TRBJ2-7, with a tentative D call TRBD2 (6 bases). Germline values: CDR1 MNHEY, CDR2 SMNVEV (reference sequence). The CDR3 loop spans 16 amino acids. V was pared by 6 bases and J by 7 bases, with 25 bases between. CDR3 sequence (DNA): TGTGCCAGCAGCAATCTGTTCACCGGGACTCCAGGGGAGCAGTACTTC. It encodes CASSNLFTGTPGEQYF.

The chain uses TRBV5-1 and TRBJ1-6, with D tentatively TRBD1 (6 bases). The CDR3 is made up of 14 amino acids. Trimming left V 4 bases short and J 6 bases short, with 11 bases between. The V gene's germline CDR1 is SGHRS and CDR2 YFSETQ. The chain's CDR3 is CASSDRTANSPLHF. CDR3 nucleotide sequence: TGCGCCAGCAGCGACCGGACAGCTAATTCACCCCTCCACTTT.

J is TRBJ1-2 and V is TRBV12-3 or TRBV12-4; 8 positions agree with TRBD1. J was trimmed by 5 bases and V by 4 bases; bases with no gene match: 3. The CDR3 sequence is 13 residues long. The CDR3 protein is CASSSGQGYGYTF. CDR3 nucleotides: TGTGCCAGCAGTTCCGGACAGGGTTATGGCTACACCTTC.

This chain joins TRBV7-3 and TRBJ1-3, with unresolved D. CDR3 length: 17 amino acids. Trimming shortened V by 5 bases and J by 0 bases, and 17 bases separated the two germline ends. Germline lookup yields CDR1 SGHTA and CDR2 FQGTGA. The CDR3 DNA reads TGTGCCAGCAGCCTCTCGGACCCAGGCCTCTCTGGAAACACCATATATTTT. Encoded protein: CASSLSDPGLSGNTIYF.

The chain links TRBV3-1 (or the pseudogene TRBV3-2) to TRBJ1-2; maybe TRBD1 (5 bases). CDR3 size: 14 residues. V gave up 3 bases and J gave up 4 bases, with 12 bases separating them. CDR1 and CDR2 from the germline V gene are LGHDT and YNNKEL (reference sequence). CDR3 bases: TGTGCCAGCAGCCAGCTCGGGACCCCCTATGGCTACACCTTC. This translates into CASSQLGTPYGYTF.

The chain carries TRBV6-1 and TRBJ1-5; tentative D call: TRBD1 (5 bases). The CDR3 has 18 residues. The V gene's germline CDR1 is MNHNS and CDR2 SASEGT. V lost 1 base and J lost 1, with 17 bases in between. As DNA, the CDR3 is TGTGCCAGCAGTGAAGATTTGTGGGGGTGGGACAGCAATCAGCCCCAGCATTTT. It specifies CASSEDLWGWDSNQPQHF.

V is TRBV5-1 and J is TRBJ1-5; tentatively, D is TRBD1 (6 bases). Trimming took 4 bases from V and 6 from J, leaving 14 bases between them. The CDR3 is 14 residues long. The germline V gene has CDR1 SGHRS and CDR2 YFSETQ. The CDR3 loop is CASSPDGQFQPQHF. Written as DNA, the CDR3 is TGCGCCAGCAGCCCCGATGGACAGTTTCAGCCCCAGCATTTT.

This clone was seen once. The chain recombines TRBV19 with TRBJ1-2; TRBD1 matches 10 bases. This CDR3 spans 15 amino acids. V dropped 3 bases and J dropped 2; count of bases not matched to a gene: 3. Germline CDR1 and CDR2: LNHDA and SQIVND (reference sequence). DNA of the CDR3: TGTGCCAGTAGTATGGGACAGGGGACGAACTATGGCTACACCTTC. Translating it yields CASSMGQGTNYGYTF.

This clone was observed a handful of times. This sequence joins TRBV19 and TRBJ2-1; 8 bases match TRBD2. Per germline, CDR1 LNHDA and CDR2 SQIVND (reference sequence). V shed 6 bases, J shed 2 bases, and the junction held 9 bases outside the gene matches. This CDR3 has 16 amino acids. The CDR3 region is CASRAGDGGAYNEQFF. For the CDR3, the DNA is TGTGCCAGTAGAGCCGGTGACGGGGGGGCCTACAATGAGCAGTTCTTC.

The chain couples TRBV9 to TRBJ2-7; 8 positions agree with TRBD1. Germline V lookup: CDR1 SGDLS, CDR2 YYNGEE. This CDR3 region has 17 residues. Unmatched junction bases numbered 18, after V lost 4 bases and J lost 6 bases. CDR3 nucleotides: TGTGCCAGCAGCCCACGCGGTCCCGGGACAGGCAAGGGCGAGCAGTACTTC. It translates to CASSPRGPGTGKGEQYF.